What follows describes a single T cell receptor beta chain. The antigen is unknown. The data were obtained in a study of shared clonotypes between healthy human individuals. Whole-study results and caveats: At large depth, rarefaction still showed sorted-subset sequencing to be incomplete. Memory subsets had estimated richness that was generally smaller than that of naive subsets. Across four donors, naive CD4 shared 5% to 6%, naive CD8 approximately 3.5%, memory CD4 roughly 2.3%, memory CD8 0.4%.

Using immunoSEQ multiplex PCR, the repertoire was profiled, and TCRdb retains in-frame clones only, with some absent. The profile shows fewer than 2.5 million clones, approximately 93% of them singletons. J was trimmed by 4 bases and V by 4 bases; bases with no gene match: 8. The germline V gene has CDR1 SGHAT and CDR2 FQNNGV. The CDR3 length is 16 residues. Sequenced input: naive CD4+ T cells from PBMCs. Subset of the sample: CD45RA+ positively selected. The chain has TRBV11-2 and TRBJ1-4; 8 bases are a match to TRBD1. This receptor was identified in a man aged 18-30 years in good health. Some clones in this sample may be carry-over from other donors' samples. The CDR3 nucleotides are TGTGCCAGCAGCTCAATCCGGACAGGGAATAATGAAAAACTGTTTTTT. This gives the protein CASSSIRTGNNEKLFF.